This TCR beta chain was identified during a study of human T cells and chemical hapten exposure. This CDR3 has 16 amino acids. V was trimmed by 6 bases and J by 0 bases, leaving 16 bases between them. Germline CDR1 SGHRS, CDR2 YFSETQ. Noted time point: pre-sensitization, week 0. Treatment: therapeutic diphenylcyclopropenone sensitization with weekly scalp DPC. TCRdb reanalysed the RACE reads using MiXCR and keeps one entry per CDR3 protein. The table shows approximately 260,000 distinct CDR3 sequences, with roughly 8% occurring only once. The chain recombines TRBV5-1 with TRBJ2-1; perhaps D is TRBD1 or TRBD2 (5 bases each). Sequences were derived from whole blood, sampled in connection with sensitization to the hapten diphenylcyclopropenone (DPC). The receptor was isolated from a man between 18 and 29 years old with alopecia areata. Some clones in this sample may be carry-over from other donors' samples. CDR3 amino acids: CASNYLGASSYNEQFF. The CDR3 DNA reads as TGCGCCAGCAACTATCTCGGGGCAAGCTCCTACAATGAGCAGTTCTTC.